One and the same sample provided the 2 T cell receptor beta chains below, sequenced in a study of blood T cell repertoires in COVID-19. TCRdb's copy holds only in-frame clones and misses some; the assay was immunoSEQ multiplex PCR. The repertoire holds around 250,000 clones, roughly 90% seen once, with around 4% in the top ten. What was sequenced was PBMCs or T cells enriched from blood (not recorded which). The receptors were sampled from a woman under 40 who had recovered from COVID-19.

The gene calls are TRBV29-1 and TRBJ1-1; D gene uncertain. V was clipped by 6 bases and J by 6 bases, with 11 bases between them. Germline V gene lookup returns CDR1 SQVTM and CDR2 ANQGSEA. This CDR3 is 11 amino acids long. The CDR3 nucleotides are TGCAGCGTCTCCCGGGGATCTGAAGCTTTCTTT. It encodes CSVSRGSEAFF.

This clone was observed a single time. The chain has TRBV11-2 and TRBJ2-1; D not resolved. Germline values: CDR1 SGHAT, CDR2 FQNNGV. V dropped 2 bases and J dropped 9 bases, with 8 bases sitting between them. This CDR3 spans 12 amino acids. The DNA for the CDR3 is TGTGCCAGCAGCTTAAGTGCGGTTGAGCAGTTCTTC. As protein: CASSLSAVEQFF.